Listed below are T cell receptor beta chains from one sample, sequenced in a study of blood T cell repertoires in COVID-19. Some clones are missing from TCRdb's copy, which holds only in-frame ones; the method was immunoSEQ multiplex PCR. The sample has about 190,000 clones, 82% seen once. The sequencing sample was made of peripheral blood. All receptors derive from a woman in her fifties or sixties with COVID-19, enrolled during active disease. The CDR3 runs from the conserved cysteine through the conserved F or W. A D gene is named only where the DNA matches it firmly. Only some rows state a clone size, as once, few, many or a class for expanded clones.

NA	TRBJ1-5	TRBV5-5	TRBD1	16	TGTGCCAGCAGCATAACCGGGACAGGGGGCAATCAGCCCCAGCATTTT	CASSITGTGGNQPQHF
NA	TRBJ1-4	TRBV28	NA	14	TGTGCCAGCAAATCACCAGGGCTTTTCGAAAAACTGTTTTTT	CASKSPGLFEKLFF
NA	TRBJ1-5	TRBV28	TRBD1	15	TGTGCCAGCAGTTTAGGACAGGGGGCGCGTCAGCCCCAGCATTTT	CASSLGQGARQPQHF
NA	TRBJ2-2	TRBV11-2	TRBD2	19	TGTGCCAGCAGCTTAGGGCTACTAGCGGGCCCAACGAACACCGGGGAGCTGTTTTTT	CASSLGLLAGPTNTGELFF
NA	TRBJ1-1	TRBV27	NA	14	TGTGCCAGCAGTTTGGGGGGAGTGCGCACTGAAGCTTTCTTT	CASSLGGVRTEAFF
NA	TRBJ1-6	TRBV28	TRBD1	14	TGTGCCAGCAGTGGGGACAGGGTGGGTTCACCCCTCCACTTT	CASSGDRVGSPLHF
NA	TRBJ1-2	TRBV6-5	TRBD1	14	TGTGCCAGCAGTCCGGGACAGGGGCTGGGGGGCTACACCTTC	CASSPGQGLGGYTF
NA	TRBJ1-1	TRBV6-1	NA	15	TGTGCCAGCAGTGAATTTGGGGCGCGTGGCACTGAAGCTTTCTTT	CASSEFGARGTEAFF
few	TRBJ1-4	TRBV5-1	NA	16	TGCGCCAGCAGCTTGGTAGGGGGGGCCGTGGATGAAAAACTGTTTTTT	CASSLVGGAVDEKLFF
NA	TRBJ2-5	TRBV6-6	TRBD1	14	TGTGCCAGCAGTAGGGACAGGGGGATCGAGACCCAGTACTTC	CASSRDRGIETQYF
NA	TRBJ2-5	TRBV11-2	NA	14	TGTGCCAGCAGCTTAGATGGTAGCCGCGAGACCCAGTACTTC	CASSLDGSRETQYF
NA	TRBJ2-1	TRBV11-3	TRBD1	14	TGTGCCAGCAGCTTAGGGACAGGGGTCCGTGAGCAGTTCTTC	CASSLGTGVREQFF